This T cell receptor (beta chain) was captured by sequencing in a study of T cells in Graves' hyperthyroidism and ophthalmopathy. Study-wide points: The authors' 13 V-J model separated ophthalmopathy from stable hyperthyroidism. The model anticipated ophthalmopathy a median around six months pre-onset.

There are 16 residues in the CDR3. V was pared by 5 bases and J by 1 base, with 15 bases between. From germline, CDR1 is MNHEY and CDR2 SVGEGT. The source of the PBMCs was around 10 ml of fresh peripheral blood. For this clonotype: Its antigen remains unidentified.

RNA transcripts provided the source from which TCR beta CDR3 regions were amplified. First-round RT-PCR with HTBI primers amplified the TCR CDR3 region. TCRdb independently ran MiXCR on the multiplex PCR reads; one entry per CDR3 protein. Of 700,000 or so distinct CDR3 sequences in the sample, about 16% were seen once. Input material: blood. The sequence was collected from a man between 18 and 35 years old with Graves' hyperthyroidism. V gene TRBV6-2 or TRBV6-3 combines with J gene TRBJ2-4, with D perhaps being TRBD1 or TRBD2 (5 bases each). DNA of the CDR3: TGTGCCAGCAGTAGACTCAAGGGGACGGCCAAAAACATTCAGTACTTC. Amino acids: CASSRLKGTAKNIQYF.